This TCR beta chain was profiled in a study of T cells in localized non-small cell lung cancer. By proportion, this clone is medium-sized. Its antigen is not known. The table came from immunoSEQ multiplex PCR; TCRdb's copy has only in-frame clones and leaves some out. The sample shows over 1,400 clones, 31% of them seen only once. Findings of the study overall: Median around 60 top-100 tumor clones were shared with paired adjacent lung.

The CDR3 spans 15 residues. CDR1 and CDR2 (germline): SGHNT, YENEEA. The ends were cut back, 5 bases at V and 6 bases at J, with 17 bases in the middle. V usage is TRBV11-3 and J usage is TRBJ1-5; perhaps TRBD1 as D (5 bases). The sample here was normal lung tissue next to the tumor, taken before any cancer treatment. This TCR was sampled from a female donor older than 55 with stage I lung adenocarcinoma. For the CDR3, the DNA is TGTGCCAGCAGCCTAATACGGGGGGATGCTCAGCCCCAGCATTTT. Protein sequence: CASSLIRGDAQPQHF.